This T cell receptor beta chain was obtained from a study of cytomegalovirus exposure and HLA in healthy donors. The study, taken as a whole, reports: In an earlier analysis, most TCR beta V segments were productive about 90% or about 30% of the time. Common viral pathogens seemed, in a later analysis, to connect with several of the most significant clusters. A missense variant in DCLRE1C was later tied to TCR beta V- and J-gene trimming.

In regard to this clone: Its antigen is not identified.

PCR involved 60 Vbeta and 13 Jbeta primers. Only in-frame clones appear in the TCRdb table, and some are missing; sequencing was by immunoSEQ multiplex PCR. Of some 100,000 clones detected, 70% to 85% appear once; the ten largest clones hold more than 1%. Germline CDR1 and CDR2: MDHEN and SYDVKM. This CDR3 contains 17 residues. The chain has TRBV28 and TRBJ2-5; 10 nucleotides agree with TRBD2. The end of the DNA fits TRBJ2-7 better, so the J call may be wrong. This receptor was obtained from a woman younger than 30 in good health and CMV-seronegative. Specimen: PBMCs. CDR3 bases: TGTGCCAGCTGTGGGGTGGTAGCGGGAGGTAAGGGGTACGAGCAGTACTTC. This sequence encodes CASCGVVAGGKGYEQYF.